This T cell receptor beta chain was observed in a study of T cell responses to AZD1222 COVID-19 vaccine. General observations from the study: A rise in Spike-specific TCR breadth and depth followed two AZD1222 doses. Nearly half of spike-specific TCRs reportedly go after variant regions that carry no mutations. Donors skewed white British and female; clonal diversity was possibly underestimated.

With respect to this clone: No antigen is known for it.

Sequencing was performed with immunoSEQ multiplex PCR; in TCRdb, only in-frame clones are kept and a portion is missing. The sample lists 75,000 to 100,000 clones, approximately 87% seen once, with around 2.8% in the top ten. The germline CDR1 and CDR2 sequences are KGHSH and LQKENI. This CDR3 has 13 amino acids. V lost 1 base, J lost 5 bases, and 8 bases lay in between. The receptor was derived from an adult in good health. The chain links TRBV18 to TRBJ1-1, with no clear D. The input for sequencing was peripheral blood, taken on day 0 of AZD1222 vaccination. The chain's CDR3 is CASSPQAGTEAFF. The CDR3 nucleotides are TGTGCCAGCTCACCACAGGCGGGAACTGAAGCTTTCTTT.